These 31 T cell receptor beta chains share one sample of origin, sequenced in a study of blood T cell repertoires in COVID-19. Produced via immunoSEQ multiplex PCR; TCRdb's table is partial and in-frame only. The sample yields 190,000 or so clones, roughly 87% seen once. Material for sequencing was PBMCs or T cells enriched from blood (not recorded which). The source of these receptors is a man aged 18 to 29 with acute COVID-19.

This chain joins TRBV7-9 and TRBJ2-1, with 16 bases aligning to TRBD2. The CDR3 sequence is 19 residues long. V was pared by 1 base and J by 8 bases, with 11 bases of the junction left unmatched. The germline V gene encodes CDR1 SEHNR and CDR2 FQNEAQ (reference sequence). CDR3 in amino acids: CASSLDPGTSGRATYEQFF. In nucleotides, the CDR3 is TGTGCCAGCAGCTTAGACCCCGGGACTAGCGGGAGGGCCACGTATGAGCAGTTCTTC.

V gene TRBV10-1 combines with J gene TRBJ1-4; no clear D gene. The CDR3 has 13 residues. Between the trimmed V and J ends, which lost 3 bases and 7 bases, there was a span of 9 bases. The V gene's germline CDR1 is WNHNN and CDR2 SYGVQD (reference sequence). The DNA of the CDR3 is TGCGCCAGCAGTGATGGTACAGCTGAAAAACTGTTTTTT. It yields the protein CASSDGTAEKLFF.

V usage is TRBV19 and J usage is TRBJ1-5; tentative D call: TRBD1 (6 bases). V gave up 5 bases and J gave up 0 bases, with 14 bases separating them. This CDR3 region has 16 residues. Germline CDR1 and CDR2: LNHDA and SQIVND (reference sequence). In DNA, the CDR3 is TGTGCCAGTAGTGATACAGGGAGTTATAGCAATCAGCCCCAGCATTTT. Amino acid sequence: CASSDTGSYSNQPQHF.

The CDR3 loop reads CASSRAYGGGETQYF. The DNA for the CDR3 is TGTGCCAGCAGTCGAGCCTATGGAGGAGGGGAGACCCAGTACTTC. The rearrangement joins TRBV27 to TRBJ2-5, with D perhaps TRBD2 (6 bases). The CDR3 sequence is 15 residues long. Per the germline V gene, CDR1 is MNHEY and CDR2 is SMNVEV (reference sequence). V dropped 5 bases and J dropped 5 bases, with 18 bases sitting between them.

Here the CDR3 DNA reads TGTGCCAGCAGCTCGACAGGGGCGGCCTATGGCTACACCTTC. It encodes CASSSTGAAYGYTF. The chain is built from TRBV27 and TRBJ1-2; the match to TRBD1 covers 8 bases. This CDR3 has 14 residues. V lost 6 bases to trimming and J lost 4 bases; unmatched junction nucleotides: 7. The germline CDR1 and CDR2 sequences are MNHEY and SMNVEV (reference sequence).

This clone was counted only a few times. Written as DNA, the CDR3 is TGTGCCAGCAGCCCAGACATCTCTGGAAACACCATATATTTT. This translates into CASSPDISGNTIYF. The rearrangement links TRBV7-8 to TRBJ1-3; D is uncertain. The germline V gene has CDR1 SGHVS and CDR2 FQNEAQ. This CDR3 spans 14 amino acids. Trimming removed 5 bases at V and 0 bases at J, with 8 bases between. Combining the CDR3 with reference TRBV7-8 and TRBJ1-3 gives the whole variable domain GAGVSQSPRYKVAKRGQDVALRCDPISGHVSLFWYQQALGQGPEFLTYFQNEAQLDKSGLPSDRFFAERPEGSVSTLKIQRTQQEDSAVYLCASSPDISGNTIYFGEGSWLTVV.

The genes are TRBV4-1 and TRBJ2-1; 14 bases line up with TRBD2. The CDR3 runs 19 residues. CDR1 and CDR2 (germline): MGHRA, YSYEKL. V shed 0 bases and J 7 bases; nucleotides not matched to a gene: 11. The CDR3 coding sequence is TGCGCCAGCAGCCAAGATATCATCCTGGGACTAGCGGGAGCGAATGAGCAGTTCTTC. This encodes CASSQDIILGLAGANEQFF.

The chain carries TRBV5-1 and TRBJ2-3, with 13 bases aligning to TRBD2. The CDR3 consists of 15 residues. J was trimmed by 6 bases and V by 3 bases; bases with no gene match: 4. The germline V gene encodes CDR1 SGHRS and CDR2 YFSETQ. CDR3 DNA sequence: TGCGCCAGCAGCTGGACTAGCGGGAGTTATGATACGCAGTATTTT. Its translation: CASSWTSGSYDTQYF.

The gene calls are TRBV4-1 and TRBJ2-2; possible D gene TRBD1, 6 bases. CDR1 and CDR2 from the germline V gene are MGHRA and YSYEKL. This CDR3 is built from 15 residues. The ends were cut back, 4 bases at V and 4 bases at J, with 13 bases in the middle. Here the CDR3 DNA reads TGCGCCAGCAGCCCCCAGGTAGGGGGCACCGGGGAGCTGTTTTTT. Translated, it gives CASSPQVGGTGELFF.

The chain has TRBV5-1 and TRBJ1-6, with 7 bases that match TRBD1. Germline V gene data show CDR1 as SGHRS and CDR2 as YFSETQ. This CDR3 spans 15 amino acids. With 0 bases clipped from V and 7 bases from J, the junction kept 4 bases outside the gene matches. The CDR3 is CASSLGDRENSPLHF. CDR3 bases: TGCGCCAGCAGCTTGGGCGACAGGGAGAATTCACCCCTCCACTTT.

The chain recombines TRBV5-1 with TRBJ1-2; TRBD1 is a possible D gene (5 bases). Germline CDR1 is SGHRS and CDR2 is YFSETQ. This CDR3 region has 13 residues. V was trimmed by 0 bases and J by 8 bases, leaving 11 bases between them. The CDR3 DNA reads as TGCGCCAGCAGCTTGGTGGGGGAGGGCGGCTACACCTTC. This translates into CASSLVGEGGYTF.

The chain is built from TRBV6-1 and TRBJ1-5; D unresolved. The germline V gene has CDR1 MNHNS and CDR2 SASEGT. Trimming left V 3 bases short and J 9 bases short, with 18 bases between. This CDR3 is 15 amino acids long. The DNA of the CDR3 is TGTGCCAGCAGTGATGGAGTGGCCGGGTATTGGCCCCAGCATTTT. It is translated as CASSDGVAGYWPQHF.

The CDR3 region is CASSLSSTGLGEQYF. The CDR3 DNA follows: TGTGCCAGCAGCTTAAGTTCGACAGGGCTTGGCGAGCAGTACTTC. The genes are TRBV7-4 and TRBJ2-7, with 7 bases fitting TRBD1. J lost 6 bases, V lost 2 bases, and 10 bases had no gene match. The CDR3 length is 15 residues. CDR1 SGHVT and CDR2 SQSDAQ come from the germline V gene.

The chain combines TRBV25-1 with TRBJ2-5, with a possible D match to TRBD1 (6 bases). Germline lookup yields CDR1 MGHDK and CDR2 SYGVNS. The CDR3 runs to 16 residues. Trimming removed 6 bases from V and 1 base from J, with 18 bases in between. The CDR3 sequence is CASSIAWTALQETQYF. In DNA, the CDR3 is TGTGCCAGCAGCATAGCCTGGACAGCCCTCCAAGAGACCCAGTACTTC.

The rearrangement joins TRBV6-5 to TRBJ2-3, with D possibly being TRBD2 (5 bases). Looked up from germline, CDR1 is MNHEY and CDR2 is SVGAGI. The CDR3 runs to 14 residues. Trimming left V 6 bases short and J 0 bases short, with 10 bases between. In DNA, the CDR3 is TGTGCCAGCAGAAGAGGACTGAGCACAGATACGCAGTATTTT. It yields the protein CASRRGLSTDTQYF.

The chain recombines TRBV4-1 with TRBJ2-2; TRBD1 might be the D (6 bases). Germline V gene sequence: CDR1 MGHRA, CDR2 YSYEKL. CDR3 length: 18 amino acids. Trimming cost V 0 bases and J 2 bases, with 16 bases left between them. The CDR3 loop is CASSQDLSGTPNTGELFF. The CDR3 region has the DNA TGCGCCAGCAGCCAAGATCTGTCCGGGACACCTAACACCGGGGAGCTGTTTTTT.

J is TRBJ1-2 and V is TRBV7-9, with D unresolved. V dropped 0 bases and J dropped 2 bases, with 13 bases sitting between them. The CDR3 is 16 residues long. In germline, CDR1 is SEHNR, CDR2 FQNEAQ (reference sequence). DNA of the CDR3: TGTGCCAGCAGCTTAGCGCAAACAGCCCAGAACTATGGCTACACCTTC. This translates into CASSLAQTAQNYGYTF. The whole variable domain, filled in from reference TRBV7-9 and TRBJ1-2, reads DTGVSQNPRHKITKRGQNVTFRCDPISEHNRLYWYRQTLGQGPEFLTYFQNEAQLEKSRLLSDRFSAERPKGSFSTLEIQRTEQGDSAMYLCASSLAQTAQNYGYTFGSGTRLTVV.

The table lists this clone with a count of one. The CDR3 here is CASSATGVSYEQYF. Written as DNA, the CDR3 is TGTGCCAGCAGTGCCACAGGGGTCTCCTACGAGCAGTACTTC. The gene calls are TRBV27 and TRBJ2-7, with 7 bases lining up with TRBD1. Germline CDR1 reads MNHEY; CDR2 reads SMNVEV (reference sequence). V shed 5 bases, J shed 0 bases, and the junction held 4 bases outside the gene matches. The CDR3 consists of 14 residues.

The V and J genes are TRBV18 and TRBJ2-5, with D unclear. CDR1 and CDR2 (germline): KGHSH, LQKENI. Trimming pared 4 bases from V and 1 base from J, leaving 16 bases between. The CDR3 consists of 16 residues. DNA for the CDR3: TGTGCCAGCTCACAAGTAACCACCGAGGTCCAAGAGACCCAGTACTTC. Its translation is CASSQVTTEVQETQYF.

Points on this clone: The sample has other DNA sequences that encode this CDR3 too. The V gene is TRBV7-9, the J gene TRBJ2-7, with a possible D match to TRBD1 (6 bases). The CDR3 totals 13 residues. V was pared by 1 base and J by 2 bases, with 6 bases between. The germline V gene encodes CDR1 SEHNR and CDR2 FQNEAQ (reference sequence). The CDR3 is CASSLGTAYEQYF. DNA for the CDR3: TGTGCCAGCAGCTTAGGGACAGCCTACGAGCAGTACTTC.

This clone appeared a few times. The genes are TRBV30 and TRBJ2-1, with D possibly being TRBD1 (5 bases). Trimming took off 1 base at V and 0 bases at J, with 10 bases between the two ends. CDR3 length equals 15 residues. Germline V gene sequence: CDR1 GTSNPN, CDR2 SVGIG (reference sequence). The CDR3 DNA is TGTGCCTGGAGTGCAAAGGACACCTCCTACAATGAGCAGTTCTTC. Translation: CAWSAKDTSYNEQFF.

The chain recombines TRBV27 with TRBJ1-4, with D tentatively TRBD1 (5 bases). The germline CDR1 and CDR2 sequences are MNHEY and SMNVEV (reference sequence). Trimming removed 5 bases at V and 6 bases at J, with 19 bases between. There are 16 residues in the CDR3. The CDR3 is CASSHLPGYGHEKLFF. CDR3 coding DNA: TGTGCCAGCAGTCACCTTCCAGGGTACGGACATGAAAAACTGTTTTTT.

The chain links TRBV7-9 to TRBJ2-7, with D tentatively TRBD2 (5 bases). Trimming shortened V by 2 bases and J by 0 bases, and 11 bases separated the two germline ends. Germline V gene lookup returns CDR1 SEHNR and CDR2 FQNEAQ (reference sequence). The CDR3 totals 15 residues. CDR3 nucleotide sequence: TGTGCCAGCAGCTTAAAGACGGGAAACTCCTACGAGCAGTACTTC. Its translation: CASSLKTGNSYEQYF.

The V call is TRBV11-3, the J call TRBJ2-3, with D unclear. Germline V lookup: CDR1 SGHNT, CDR2 YENEEA. Deletions cut 5 bases from V and 1 base from J, with 7 bases between. The CDR3 has 13 amino acids. The CDR3: CASSPRGTDTQYF. The CDR3 DNA is TGTGCCAGCAGCCCACGAGGCACAGATACGCAGTATTTT.

In DNA form, the CDR3 reads TGTGCCACCCTGGGCCAGGGGAAGAACACTGAAGCTTTCTTT. Translating it yields CATLGQGKNTEAFF. This chain uses TRBV5-6 with TRBJ1-1, with D possibly matching TRBD1 (6 bases). The CDR3 contains 14 residues. Trimming removed 9 bases from V and 1 base from J, with 16 bases in between. In germline, CDR1 is SGHDT, CDR2 YYEEEE.

V usage is TRBV27 and J usage is TRBJ1-5; D not resolved. Deletions cut 3 bases from V and 5 bases from J, with 8 bases between. The CDR3 runs to 13 residues. Germline CDR1 reads MNHEY; CDR2 reads SMNVEV (reference sequence). CDR3 sequence: CASSFRGDQPQHF. As DNA, the CDR3 is TGTGCCAGCAGTTTTCGAGGCGATCAGCCCCAGCATTTT.

The rearrangement links TRBV11-3 to TRBJ1-1; possible D gene TRBD1, 5 bases. Trimming took 8 bases from V and 5 from J, leaving 21 bases between them. Germline CDR1 SGHNT, CDR2 YENEEA. The CDR3 loop spans 15 amino acids. The CDR3 bases are TGTGCCAGCGGCGCTCGGGACTTTCGTGAGACTGAAGCTTTCTTT. This encodes CASGARDFRETEAFF.

This clone appeared a single time. The CDR3 DNA sequence: TGTGCCAGCAGCCCCCGGGGGGTCAACCGGTATGGCTACACCTTC. It is translated as CASSPRGVNRYGYTF. This chain connects TRBV2 to TRBJ1-2, with D perhaps TRBD1 (5 bases). The CDR3 totals 15 residues. Germline CDR1 is SNHLY and CDR2 is FYNNEI. V lost 6 bases to trimming and J lost 5 bases, with 19 bases between them. Full variable domain (outside the CDR3, taken from reference TRBV2 and TRBJ1-2): EPEVTQTPSHQVTQMGQEVILRCVPISNHLYFYWYRQILGQKVEFLVSFYNNEISEKSEIFDDQFSVERPDGSNFTLKIRSTKLEDSAMYFCASSPRGVNRYGYTFGSGTRLTVV.

V gene TRBV4-1 combines with J gene TRBJ1-1; 9 positions match TRBD1. The CDR3 has 13 residues. With 7 bases clipped from V and 5 bases from J, the junction kept 5 bases outside the gene matches. Germline assignment: CDR1 MGHRA and CDR2 YSYEKL. The CDR3 is CASTWTGDTEAFF. The CDR3 nucleotides read TGCGCCAGCACCTGGACAGGGGATACTGAAGCTTTCTTT.

The rearrangement joins TRBV5-5 to TRBJ1-1; a possible D gene is TRBD1 (5 bases). V lost 1 base, J lost 3 bases, and 13 bases lay in between. The CDR3 length is 15 residues. The germline CDR1 and CDR2 sequences are SGHKS and YYEKEE (reference sequence). The CDR3 region has the DNA TGTGCCAGCAGCTTGAATATTCAGGGCCACACTGAAGCTTTCTTT. This translates into CASSLNIQGHTEAFF.

The V gene is TRBV19, the J gene TRBJ1-1; TRBD1 might be the D (6 bases). The germline CDR1 and CDR2 sequences are LNHDA and SQIVND (reference sequence). V lost 8 bases to trimming and J lost 5 bases, with 15 bases between them. The CDR3 consists of 13 residues. The CDR3 protein is CASAPSGVTEAFF. Written as DNA, the CDR3 is TGTGCCAGTGCTCCCTCAGGGGTAACTGAAGCTTTCTTT. Drawing the rest from reference TRBV19 and TRBJ1-1, the complete variable domain is DGGITQSPKYLFRKEGQNVTLSCEQNLNHDAMYWYRQDPGQGLRLIYYSQIVNDFQKGDIAEGYSVSREKKESFPLTVTSAQKNPTAFYLCASAPSGVTEAFFGQGTRLTVV.